The TCR beta chain described here comes from a study of a mutant IDH1 vaccine in newly diagnosed glioma. Whole-study context: Earlier treatment was radiotherapy, temozolomide, or both, with most getting both.

The data were produced by immunoSEQ multiplex PCR, yet TCRdb's version contains in-frame clones alone and is incomplete. Of 75,000 to 100,000 clones in the sample, roughly 90% were seen once. The CDR3 contains 14 residues. CDR1 GTSNPN and CDR2 SVGIG come from the germline V gene (reference sequence). Trimming cost V 2 bases and J 7 bases, with 14 bases left between them. Specified time point: baseline, week 1 (first vaccination visit). The treatment: pre-vaccination baseline after standard-of-care therapy. Every donor had a new WHO grade 3 or 4 astrocytoma that was IDH1-mutant, with loss of nuclear ATRX.

The chain is built from TRBV30 and TRBJ2-2; D might be TRBD2 (5 bases). This sample comprised PBMCs, obtained from a glioma patient treated with radiotherapy, temozolomide or both. This sequence originates from a woman in her 50s with glioma. Here the CDR3 reads CAWSTDWAGGELFF. CDR3 bases: TGTGCCTGGAGTACCGACTGGGCGGGCGGGGAGCTGTTTTTT. Together with reference TRBV30 and TRBJ2-2, the CDR3 gives the full variable domain: SQTIHQWPATLVQPVGSPLSLECTVEGTSNPNLYWYRQAAGRGLQLLFYSVGIGQISSEVPQNLSASRPQDRQFILSSKKLLLSDSGFYLCAWSTDWAGGELFFGEGSRLTVL.